This entry lists 11 T cell receptor beta chains sequenced from one sample in a study of cytomegalovirus exposure and HLA in healthy donors. Vbeta (60) and Jbeta (13) primers were used in the PCR. Profiled with immunoSEQ multiplex PCR; TCRdb holds only in-frame clones, not every one. The profile covers tens of thousands of clones, with just under 85% appearing a single time and around 5.6% taken by the ten largest. What was sequenced was PBMCs. All receptors derive from a woman between 18 and 29 years old in good health and CMV-seropositive.

This clone was found once. This chain connects TRBV2 to TRBJ1-2; D is undetermined. The V end lost 4 bases, the J end lost 0 bases, and 6 bases lay between the germline ends. The germline gives CDR1 SNHLY, CDR2 FYNNEI. CDR3 length equals 13 residues. CDR3 sequence (DNA): TGTGCCAGCAGTGCCCTAACTAACTATGGCTACACCTTC. Translating gives CASSALTNYGYTF.

V usage is TRBV15 and J usage is TRBJ2-1; D call uncertain. Deletions cut 5 bases from V and 3 bases from J, with 11 bases between. The CDR3 has 14 residues. The germline CDR1 and CDR2 sequences are LNHNV and YYDKDF (reference sequence). The CDR3 sequence is CATSGGGGYNEQFF. CDR3 DNA: TGTGCCACCAGCGGCGGCGGTGGCTACAATGAGCAGTTCTTC.

The rearrangement uses TRBV28 and TRBJ2-3, with 11 bases aligning to TRBD1. This CDR3 spans 15 amino acids. In germline, CDR1 is MDHEN, CDR2 SYDVKM. V trimming: 4 bases; J trimming: 3 bases; junction bases outside the gene matches: 3. The CDR3 is CASSSGQGATDTQYF. CDR3 coding DNA: TGTGCCAGCAGTTCTGGACAGGGGGCAACAGATACGCAGTATTTT.

This CDR3 reads CASSGTGGTNEKLFF. Here the CDR3 DNA reads TGTGCCAGCAGTGGGACAGGGGGAACTAATGAAAAACTGTTTTTT. The chain uses TRBV28 and TRBJ1-4; 11 bases are a match to TRBD1. The germline V gene encodes CDR1 MDHEN and CDR2 SYDVKM. The CDR3 loop spans 15 amino acids. The junction had 0 bases not matched to a gene; V was cut back by 5 bases and J by 1 base.

The V gene is TRBV6-6, the J gene TRBJ2-1; D is possibly TRBD2 (6 bases). Per germline, CDR1 MNHNY and CDR2 SVGAGI (reference sequence). The CDR3 extends over 13 amino acids. Trimming left V 10 bases short and J 6 bases short, with 16 bases between. The CDR3 reads CATRSGFGNEQFF. CDR3 DNA: TGTGCCACCCGAAGCGGGTTTGGCAATGAGCAGTTCTTC.

The V and J genes are TRBV10-3 and TRBJ2-1; TRBD2 matches 8 bases. Germline CDR1 ENHRY, CDR2 SYGVKD. CDR3 size: 16 residues. Trimming at V came to 8 bases and at J to 8 bases, leaving 17 bases not matched to a gene. The CDR3 loop reads CAIGLLAGGFGDEQFF. In DNA form, the CDR3 reads TGTGCCATCGGTCTTCTGGCGGGAGGTTTCGGTGATGAGCAGTTCTTC.

The rearrangement links TRBV25-1 to TRBJ1-5, with a possible D match to TRBD1 (5 bases). CDR3 length: 17 amino acids. Trimming took off 3 bases at V and 0 bases at J, with 15 bases between the two ends. The germline V gene encodes CDR1 MGHDK and CDR2 SYGVNS. The CDR3: CASSDADSLYSNQPQHF. DNA of the CDR3: TGTGCCAGCAGTGATGCCGACAGCCTGTATAGCAATCAGCCCCAGCATTTT.

This chain uses TRBV29-1 with TRBJ1-1; the match to TRBD1 covers 9 bases. Germline CDR1 is SQVTM and CDR2 is ANQGSEA. V lost 0 bases to trimming and J lost 8 bases; unmatched junction nucleotides: 7. CDR3 length: 14 residues. CDR3 sequence (DNA): TGCAGCGTTGAAGAACAGGGGGCGTCTCTAGAAGCTTTCTTT. Its protein product is CSVEEQGASLEAFF.

The gene calls are TRBV4-1 and TRBJ1-5, with no clear D. CDR1 is MGHRA and CDR2 is YSYEKL in the germline V gene. This CDR3 is 15 amino acids long. Deletions cut 11 bases from V and 4 bases from J, with 21 bases between. As DNA, the CDR3 is TGCGCCGCAGGCGGGCTCCCCGGGCCGAATCAGCCCCAGCATTTT. This translates into CAAGGLPGPNQPQHF.

The chain links TRBV19 to TRBJ1-1; D not resolved. Germline CDR1 is LNHDA and CDR2 is SQIVND (reference sequence). CDR3 length: 14 amino acids. With 7 bases removed from V and 1 base from J, the gap between germline ends came to 13 bases. CDR3 loop: CASTDGLQNTEAFF. In nucleotides, the CDR3 is TGTGCCAGTACCGACGGACTCCAGAACACTGAAGCTTTCTTT.

This rearrangement joins TRBV6-5 to TRBJ1-4; D may be TRBD1 (5 bases). Germline assignment: CDR1 MNHEY and CDR2 SVGAGI. V was clipped by 8 bases and J by 8 bases, with 18 bases between them. CDR3 size: 14 residues. This CDR3 reads CASRPSGRGEKLFF. DNA for the CDR3: TGTGCCAGCCGTCCCTCAGGCCGGGGGGAAAAACTGTTTTTT.